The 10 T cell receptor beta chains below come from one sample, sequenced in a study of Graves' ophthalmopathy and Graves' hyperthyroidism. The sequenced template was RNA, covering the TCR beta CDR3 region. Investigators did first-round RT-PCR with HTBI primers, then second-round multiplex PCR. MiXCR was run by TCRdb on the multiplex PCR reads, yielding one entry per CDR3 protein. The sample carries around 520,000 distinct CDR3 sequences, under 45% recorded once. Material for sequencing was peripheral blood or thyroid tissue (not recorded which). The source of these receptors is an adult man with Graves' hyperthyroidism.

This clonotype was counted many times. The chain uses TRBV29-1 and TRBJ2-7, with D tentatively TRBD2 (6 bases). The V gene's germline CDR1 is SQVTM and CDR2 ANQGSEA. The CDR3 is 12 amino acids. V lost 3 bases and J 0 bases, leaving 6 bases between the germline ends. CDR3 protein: CSVEEGSYEQYF. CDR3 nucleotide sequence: TGCAGCGTTGAGGAGGGCTCCTACGAGCAGTACTTC.

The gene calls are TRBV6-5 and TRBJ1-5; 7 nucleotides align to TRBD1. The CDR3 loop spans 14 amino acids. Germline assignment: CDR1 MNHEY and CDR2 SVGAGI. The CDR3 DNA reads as TGTTCAACCACAGGGGAATCCTCCAATCAGCCCCAGCATTTT. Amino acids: CSTTGESSNQPQHF.

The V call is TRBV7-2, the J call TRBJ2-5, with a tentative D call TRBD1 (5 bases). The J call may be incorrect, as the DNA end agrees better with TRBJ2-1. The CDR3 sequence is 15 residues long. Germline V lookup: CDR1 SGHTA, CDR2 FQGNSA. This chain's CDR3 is CASSGQLFPYNEQFF. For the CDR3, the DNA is TGTGCCAGCAGCGGACAACTTTTCCCCTACAATGAGCAGTTCTTC.

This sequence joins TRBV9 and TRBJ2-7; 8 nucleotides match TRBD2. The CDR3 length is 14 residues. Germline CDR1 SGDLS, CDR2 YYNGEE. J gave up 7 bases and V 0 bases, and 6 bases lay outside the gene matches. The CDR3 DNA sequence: TGTGCCAGCAGCGTAGCCGGGGGGGGCCGGGAGCAGTACTTC. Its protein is CASSVAGGGREQYF.

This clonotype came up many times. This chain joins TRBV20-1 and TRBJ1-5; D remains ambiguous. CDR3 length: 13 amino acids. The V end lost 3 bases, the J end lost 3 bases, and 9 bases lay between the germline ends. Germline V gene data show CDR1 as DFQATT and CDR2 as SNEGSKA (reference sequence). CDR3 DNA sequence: TGCAGTGCTAGGGGGAGTGCCAATCAGCCCCAGCATTTT. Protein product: CSARGSANQPQHF.

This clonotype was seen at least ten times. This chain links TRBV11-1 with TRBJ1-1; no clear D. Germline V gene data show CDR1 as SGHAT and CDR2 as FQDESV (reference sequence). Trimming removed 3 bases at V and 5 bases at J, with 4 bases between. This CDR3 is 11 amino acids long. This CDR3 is CASSFQTEAFF. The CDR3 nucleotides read TGTGCCAGCAGCTTCCAAACTGAAGCTTTCTTT.

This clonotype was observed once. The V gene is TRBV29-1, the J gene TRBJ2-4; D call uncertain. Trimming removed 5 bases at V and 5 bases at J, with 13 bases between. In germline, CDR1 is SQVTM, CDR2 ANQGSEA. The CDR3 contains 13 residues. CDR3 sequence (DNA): TGCAGCGTTCAACTCAGTAGGGAAAACATTCAGTACTTC. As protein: CSVQLSRENIQYF. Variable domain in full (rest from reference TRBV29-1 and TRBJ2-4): SAVISQKPSRDICQRGTSLTIQCQVDSQVTMMFWYRQQPGQSLTLIATANQGSEATYESGFVIDKFPISRPNLTFSTLTVSNMSPEDSSIYLCSVQLSRENIQYFGAGTRLSVL.

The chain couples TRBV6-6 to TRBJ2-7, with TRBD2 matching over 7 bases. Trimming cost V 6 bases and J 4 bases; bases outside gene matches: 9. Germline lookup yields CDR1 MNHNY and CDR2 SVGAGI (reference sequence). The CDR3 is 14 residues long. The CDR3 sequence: CASRIASGFYEQYF. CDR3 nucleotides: TGTGCCAGCAGGATAGCTAGCGGTTTTTACGAGCAGTACTTC.

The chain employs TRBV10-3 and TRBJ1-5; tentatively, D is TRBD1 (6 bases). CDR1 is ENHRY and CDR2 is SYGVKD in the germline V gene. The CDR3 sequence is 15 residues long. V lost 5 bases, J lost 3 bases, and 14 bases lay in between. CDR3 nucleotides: TGTGCCATCAGTTCCCGGGACACTAACAATCAGCCCCAGCATTTT. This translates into CAISSRDTNNQPQHF.

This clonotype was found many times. CDR3: CASSLAAANTIYF. The CDR3 DNA sequence: TGTGCCAGCAGCTTAGCTGCAGCCAACACCATATATTTT. This chain links TRBV7-2 with TRBJ1-3, with D unclear. Trimming took 0 bases from V and 7 from J, leaving 7 bases between them. Germline CDR1 reads SGHTA; CDR2 reads FQGNSA. The CDR3 runs to 13 residues.